Listed below are T cell receptor beta chains from one sample, sequenced in a study of glioma-infiltrating T cells after dendritic cell vaccination. Some clones are missing from TCRdb's copy, which holds only in-frame ones; the method was immunoSEQ multiplex PCR. The repertoire consists of tens of thousands of clones, with more than 65% occurring once and the leading ten covering roughly 34%. This material consisted of blood, taken before dendritic cell vaccination. The receptors here all came from a human donor with glioblastoma. The CDR3 runs from the conserved cysteine through the conserved F or W. A D gene is named only where the DNA matches it firmly. The size field is filled for only some rows; it gives once, few, many or a size class.

TRBD2,TRBV7-6,NA,TRBJ2-7,TGTGCCAGCAGCTTACTTTCCCTAGCGGGAGGCGAGCAGTACTTC,CASSLLSLAGGEQYF
NA,TRBV6-1,NA,TRBJ2-1,TGTGCCGTCAAACTAGGTTACCATGAGCAGTTCTTC,CAVKLGYHEQFF
NA,TRBV4-3,once,TRBJ2-7,TGCGCCAGCAGCCAAGGTTGGACAGTAGACTACGAGCAGTACTTC,CASSQGWTVDYEQYF
TRBD2,TRBV10-3,NA,TRBJ2-3,TGTGCCATTGGGACTAGCGGGAGCACAGATACGCAGTATTTT,CAIGTSGSTDTQYF
TRBD1,TRBV4-3,once,TRBJ1-6,TGCGCCAGCAGCCAGGGGACAGGGGGTAATTCACCCCTCCACTTT,CASSQGTGGNSPLHF
TRBD2,TRBV27,NA,TRBJ2-7,TGTGCCAGCAGCCCACGAGCGGGAGGTATCTACGAGCAGTACTTC,CASSPRAGGIYEQYF
NA,TRBV18,NA,TRBJ1-5,TGTGCCAGCTCTCTCACAGGTTCCGATCAGCCCCAGCATTTT,CASSLTGSDQPQHF
NA,TRBV7-8,NA,TRBJ1-5,TGTGCCAGCAGCTTAGAGAGACATTCCGGATATAGCAATCAGCCCCAGCATTTT,CASSLERHSGYSNQPQHF
NA,TRBV4-3,NA,TRBJ2-7,TGCGCCAGCAGCCAAGGGCCTAGCTCCTACGAGCAGTACTTC,CASSQGPSSYEQYF
NA,TRBV27,NA,TRBJ2-1,TGTGCCAGCAGTCCGCGGACAGGGGGCACTAGCGGGGTTTACAATGAGCAGTTCTTC,CASSPRTGGTSGVYNEQFF
NA,TRBV4-2,NA,TRBJ2-1,TGTGCCAGCAGCTTGGGATACGACTACTCCGCGGAGCAGTTCTTC,CASSLGYDYSAEQFF
NA,TRBV18,NA,TRBJ1-1,TGTGCCAGCTCACCACGGAACAGGAGGGGAGTGAACACTGAAGCTTTCTTT,CASSPRNRRGVNTEAFF
TRBD2,TRBV6-5,once,TRBJ2-5,TGTGCCAGCAGTTACTCGTTTAGCGGGAGGGAGGAGACCCAGTACTTC,CASSYSFSGREETQYF
TRBD2,TRBV29-1,few,TRBJ2-7,TGCAGCGTAGTCACATTAGCGGGAGCAAAGAACTACGAGCAGTACTTC,CSVVTLAGAKNYEQYF
NA,TRBV10-2,NA,TRBJ2-7,TGCGCCAGCAGCCAAGTGTCAGGGACAAGCTCCTACGAGCAGTACTTC,CASSQVSGTSSYEQYF
NA,TRBV18,few,TRBJ1-3,TGTGCCAGCTCACCACGACAGACAGTCTCTGGAAACACCATATATTTT,CASSPRQTVSGNTIYF
NA,TRBV9,NA,TRBJ2-1,TGTGCCAGCAGCCCAGGGCTCGGGACTGCCTACAATGAGCAGTTCTTC,CASSPGLGTAYNEQFF
NA,TRBV7-9,NA,TRBJ2-1,TGTGCCAGCAGCTTAGCGATGAGGGTTCGCCACAATGAGCAGTTCTTC,CASSLAMRVRHNEQFF
NA,TRBV28,NA,TRBJ1-5,TGTGCCAGCACCACCGACCCCGGGGGGAACAATCAGCCCCAGCATTTT,CASTTDPGGNNQPQHF
NA,TRBV7-9,NA,TRBJ1-1,TGTGCCAGCAGCTTAGGACAGTCTGGGACTGAAGCTTTCTTT,CASSLGQSGTEAFF
NA,TRBV19,NA,TRBJ2-5,TGTGCCAGTAGTATATTCTTGGGCAGCCAAGAGACCCAGTACTTC,CASSIFLGSQETQYF
NA,TRBV27,NA,TRBJ1-5,TGTGCCAGCAGTTATAAACAGGGCAGCAATCAGCCCCAGCATTTT,CASSYKQGSNQPQHF
TRBD2,TRBV7-2,NA,TRBJ2-7,TGTGCCAGCAGCTTGAGACTAGCGGGAGTGGGGGAGCAGTACTTC,CASSLRLAGVGEQYF
NA,TRBV30,NA,TRBJ1-4,TGTGCCTGGAGTCCCACCCCAGTTAATGAAAAACTGTTTTTT,CAWSPTPVNEKLFF
NA,TRBV2,NA,TRBJ1-1,TGTGCCACCACCTGGCAGCCCCCCGGGGTAATGAACACTGAAGCTTTCTTT,CATTWQPPGVMNTEAFF
NA,TRBV7-3,few,TRBJ2-6,TGTGCCAGCAGCGCGCAGGCCCTGGGCTCTGGGGCCAACGTCCTGACTTTC,CASSAQALGSGANVLTF
TRBD2,TRBV6-4,NA,TRBJ2-3,TGTGCCAGCAGTGGACTAGCGGGAGGAGATACGCAGTATTTT,CASSGLAGGDTQYF
NA,TRBV7-9,NA,TRBJ2-1,TGTGCCAGCAGCCCGAATTCCGGGTTCCGGAATGAGCAGTTCTTC,CASSPNSGFRNEQFF
NA,TRBV21-1,NA,TRBJ2-2,TGTGCCAGCAGCAAACAAGAGACCGGGGAGCTGTTTTTT,CASSKQETGELFF
NA,TRBV2,NA,TRBJ1-5,TGTGCCAGCAGTGACTTAGGAGGCGTTAGCAATCAGCCCCAGCATTTT,CASSDLGGVSNQPQHF
NA,TRBV7-3,NA,TRBJ2-7,TGTGCCAGCAGCCTTGATCGTGGGAGCTCCTACGAGCAGTACTTC,CASSLDRGSSYEQYF
NA,TRBV7-6,NA,TRBJ2-3,TGTGCCAGCAGCCCGAGGCACCGAACCCCCCCCAACGCAGATACGCAGTATTTT,CASSPRHRTPPNADTQYF
TRBD1,TRBV4-1,once,TRBJ2-1,TGCGCCAGCGACGGGACAGGGGGATCCAACAATGAGCAGTTCTTC,CASDGTGGSNNEQFF